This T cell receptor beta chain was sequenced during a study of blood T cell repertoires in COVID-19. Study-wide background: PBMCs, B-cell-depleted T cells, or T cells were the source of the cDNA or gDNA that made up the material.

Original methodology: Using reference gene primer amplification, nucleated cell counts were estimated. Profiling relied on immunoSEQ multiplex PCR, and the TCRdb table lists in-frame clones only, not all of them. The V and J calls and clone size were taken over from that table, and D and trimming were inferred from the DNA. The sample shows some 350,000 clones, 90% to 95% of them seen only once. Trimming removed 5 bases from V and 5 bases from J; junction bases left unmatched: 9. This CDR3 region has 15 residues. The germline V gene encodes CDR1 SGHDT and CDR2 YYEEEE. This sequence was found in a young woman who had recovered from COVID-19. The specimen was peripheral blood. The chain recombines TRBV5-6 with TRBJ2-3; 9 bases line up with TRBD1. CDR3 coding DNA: TGTGCCAGCAGTTCCGGGACAGGGTCCCGAGATACGCAGTATTTT. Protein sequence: CASSSGTGSRDTQYF. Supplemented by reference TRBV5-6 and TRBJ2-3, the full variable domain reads DAGVTQSPTHLIKTRGQQVTLRCSPKSGHDTVSWYQQALGQGPQFIFQYYEEEERQRGNFPDRFSGHQFPNYSSELNVNALLLGDSALYLCASSSGTGSRDTQYFGPGTRLTVL.